This T cell receptor beta chain appears in the sequencing data of a study of blood T cell repertoires in COVID-19. Study-wide background: Donors in the United States, Italy and Spain gave samples during acute or convalescent COVID-19. The cDNA or gDNA used as material had been derived from T cells, B-cell-depleted T cells, or PBMCs.

V lost 7 bases, J lost 7 bases, and 10 bases lay in between. This CDR3 comprises 12 residues. Per germline, CDR1 MDHEN and CDR2 SYDVKM. The table came from immunoSEQ multiplex PCR; TCRdb's copy has only in-frame clones and leaves some out. Of fewer than 45,000 clones listed, over 90% are singletons. The rearrangement joins TRBV28 to TRBJ2-2, with D uncertain. The specimen was peripheral blood. The clonotype originates from a human donor in a cohort sampled during active COVID-19. As DNA, the CDR3 is TGTGCCAGCACTCTACTTCACGGGGAGCTGTTTTTT. Translating it yields CASTLLHGELFF. Based on the CDR3 plus reference TRBV28 and TRBJ2-2, the full variable domain is DVKVTQSSRYLVKRTGEKVFLECVQDMDHENMFWYRQDPGLGLRLIYFSYDVKMKEKGDIPEGYSVSREKKERFSLILESASTNQTSMYLCASTLLHGELFFGEGSRLTVL.